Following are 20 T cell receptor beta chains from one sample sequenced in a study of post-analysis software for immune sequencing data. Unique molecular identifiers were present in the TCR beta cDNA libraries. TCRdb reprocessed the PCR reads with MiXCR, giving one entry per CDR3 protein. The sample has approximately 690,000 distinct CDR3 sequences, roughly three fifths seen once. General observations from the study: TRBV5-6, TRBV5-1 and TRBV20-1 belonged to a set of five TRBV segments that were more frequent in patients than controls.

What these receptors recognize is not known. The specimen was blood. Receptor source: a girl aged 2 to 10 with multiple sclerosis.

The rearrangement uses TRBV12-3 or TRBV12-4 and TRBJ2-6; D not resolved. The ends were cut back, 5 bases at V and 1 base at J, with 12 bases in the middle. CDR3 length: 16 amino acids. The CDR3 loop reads CASSKNWGSGANVLTF. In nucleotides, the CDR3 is TGTGCCAGCAGTAAAAACTGGGGATCTGGGGCCAACGTCCTGACTTTC.

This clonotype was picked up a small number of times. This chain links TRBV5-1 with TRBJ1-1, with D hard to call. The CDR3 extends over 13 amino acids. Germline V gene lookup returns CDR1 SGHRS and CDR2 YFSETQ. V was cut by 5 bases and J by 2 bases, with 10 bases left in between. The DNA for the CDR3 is TGCGCCAGCAGGAGTACAGCTAACACTGAAGCTTTCTTT. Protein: CASRSTANTEAFF. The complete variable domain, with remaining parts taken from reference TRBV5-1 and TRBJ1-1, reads KAGVTQTPRYLIKTRGQQVTLSCSPISGHRSVSWYQQTPGQGLQFLFEYFSETQRNKGNFPGRFSGRQFSNSRSEMNVSTLELGDSALYLCASRSTANTEAFFGQGTRLTVV.

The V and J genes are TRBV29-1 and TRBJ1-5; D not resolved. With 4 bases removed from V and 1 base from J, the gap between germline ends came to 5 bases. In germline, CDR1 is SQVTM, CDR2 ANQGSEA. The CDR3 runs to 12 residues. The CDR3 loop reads CSVAGSNQPQHF. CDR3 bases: TGCAGCGTTGCTGGGAGCAATCAGCCCCAGCATTTT.

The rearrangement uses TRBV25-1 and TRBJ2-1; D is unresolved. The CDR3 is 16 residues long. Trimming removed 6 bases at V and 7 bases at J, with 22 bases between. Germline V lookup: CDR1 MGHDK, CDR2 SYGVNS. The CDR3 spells CASSPEIGPVWNEQFF. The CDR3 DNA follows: TGTGCCAGCAGCCCAGAAATTGGTCCGGTTTGGAATGAGCAGTTCTTC.

Here the CDR3 DNA reads TGTGCCAGCAGCGTCCTAGCTAAGAATGAGCAGTTCTTC. This codes for CASSVLAKNEQFF. The rearrangement joins TRBV9 to TRBJ2-1; D may be TRBD2 (5 bases). CDR1 and CDR2 (germline): SGDLS, YYNGEE. The CDR3 length is 13 residues. Trimming left V 2 bases short and J 7 bases short, with 10 bases between.

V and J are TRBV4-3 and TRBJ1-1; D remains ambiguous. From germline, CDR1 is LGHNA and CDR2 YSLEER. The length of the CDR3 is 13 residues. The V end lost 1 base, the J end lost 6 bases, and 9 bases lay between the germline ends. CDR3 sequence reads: CASSQVPAAEAFF. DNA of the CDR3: TGCGCCAGCAGCCAAGTTCCTGCGGCTGAAGCTTTCTTT.

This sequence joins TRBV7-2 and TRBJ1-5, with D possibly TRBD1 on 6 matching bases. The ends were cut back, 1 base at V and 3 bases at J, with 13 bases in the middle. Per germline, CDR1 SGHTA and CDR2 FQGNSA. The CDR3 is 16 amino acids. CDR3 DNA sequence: TGTGCCAGCAGCTTAGGGGGGGGCAGGGTCAATCAGCCCCAGCATTTT. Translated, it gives CASSLGGGRVNQPQHF.

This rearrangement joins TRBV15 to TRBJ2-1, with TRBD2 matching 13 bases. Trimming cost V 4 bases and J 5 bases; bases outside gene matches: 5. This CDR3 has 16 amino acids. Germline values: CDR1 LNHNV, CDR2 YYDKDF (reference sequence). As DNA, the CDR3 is TGTGCCACCAGCACCCCCGGGACTAGCGGGGACAATGAGCAGTTCTTC. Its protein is CATSTPGTSGDNEQFF.

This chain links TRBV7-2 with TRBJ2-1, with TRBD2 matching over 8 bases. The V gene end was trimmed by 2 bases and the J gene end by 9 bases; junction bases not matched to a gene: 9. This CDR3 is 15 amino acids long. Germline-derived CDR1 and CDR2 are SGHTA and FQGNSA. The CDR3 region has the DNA TGTGCCAGCAGCTTAATCCGGCGGGAGGAGGGTGAGCAGTTCTTC. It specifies CASSLIRREEGEQFF.

CDR3 sequence reads: CASSLEFGAGGPHEQFF. The DNA of the CDR3 is TGTGCCAGCAGTTTAGAATTCGGAGCGGGGGGGCCTCATGAGCAGTTCTTC. The chain links TRBV27 to TRBJ2-1; 10 nucleotides match TRBD2. Germline loops: CDR1 MNHEY, CDR2 SMNVEV (reference sequence). The trim removed 2 bases at V and 8 bases at J, leaving 12 bases unmatched. The CDR3 totals 17 residues.

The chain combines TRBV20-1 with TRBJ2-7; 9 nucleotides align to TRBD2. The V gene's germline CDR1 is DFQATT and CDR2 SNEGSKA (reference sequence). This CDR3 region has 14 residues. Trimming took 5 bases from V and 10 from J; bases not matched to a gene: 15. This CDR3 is CSAGAGILAGVQYF. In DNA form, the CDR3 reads TGCAGTGCTGGGGCCGGGATTTTAGCGGGAGTCCAGTACTTC.

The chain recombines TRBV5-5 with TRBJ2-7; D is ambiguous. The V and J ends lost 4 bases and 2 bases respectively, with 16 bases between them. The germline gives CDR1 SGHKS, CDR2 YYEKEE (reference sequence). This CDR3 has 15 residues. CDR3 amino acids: CASSPTPDRTYEQYF. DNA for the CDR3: TGTGCCAGCAGCCCTACACCGGATCGTACCTACGAGCAGTACTTC.

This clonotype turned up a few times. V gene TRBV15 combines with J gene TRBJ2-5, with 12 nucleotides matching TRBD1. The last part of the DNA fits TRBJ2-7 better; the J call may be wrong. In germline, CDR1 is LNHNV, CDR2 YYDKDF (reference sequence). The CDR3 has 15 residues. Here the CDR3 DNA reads TGTGCCACCAGCAGGGGACAGGGGGCATCGTACGAGCAGTACTTC. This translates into CATSRGQGASYEQYF.

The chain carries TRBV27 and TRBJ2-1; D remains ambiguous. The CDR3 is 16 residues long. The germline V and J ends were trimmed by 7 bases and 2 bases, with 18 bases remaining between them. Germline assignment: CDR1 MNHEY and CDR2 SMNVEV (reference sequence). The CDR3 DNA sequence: TGTGCCAGCACCTACTCGGGCCCCGAGCCCTACAATGAGCAGTTCTTC. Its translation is CASTYSGPEPYNEQFF.

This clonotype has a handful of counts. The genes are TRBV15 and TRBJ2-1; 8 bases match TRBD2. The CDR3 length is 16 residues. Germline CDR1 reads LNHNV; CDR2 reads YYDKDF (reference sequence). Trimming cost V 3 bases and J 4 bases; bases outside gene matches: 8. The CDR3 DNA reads TGTGCCACCAGCAGTATTAGCGGGACCGATTACAATGAGCAGTTCTTC. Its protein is CATSSISGTDYNEQFF.

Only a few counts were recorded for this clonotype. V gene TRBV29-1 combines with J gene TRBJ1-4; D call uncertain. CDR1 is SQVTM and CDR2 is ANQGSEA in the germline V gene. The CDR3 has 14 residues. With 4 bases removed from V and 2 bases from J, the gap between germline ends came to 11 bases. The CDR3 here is CSVGVGRTNEKLFF. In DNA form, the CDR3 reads TGCAGCGTTGGAGTAGGCAGGACTAATGAAAAACTGTTTTTT.

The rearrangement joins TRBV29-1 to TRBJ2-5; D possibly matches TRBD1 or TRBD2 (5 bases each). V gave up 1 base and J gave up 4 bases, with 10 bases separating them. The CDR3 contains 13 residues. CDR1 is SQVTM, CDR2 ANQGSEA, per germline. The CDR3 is CSVEGGNGETQYF. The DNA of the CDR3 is TGCAGCGTTGAAGGGGGGAACGGAGAGACCCAGTACTTC.

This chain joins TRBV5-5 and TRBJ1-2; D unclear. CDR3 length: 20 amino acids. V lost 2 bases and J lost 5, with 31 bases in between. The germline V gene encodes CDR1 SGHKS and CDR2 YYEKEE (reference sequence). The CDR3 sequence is CASSFFGGVARPRASYGYTF. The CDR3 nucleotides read TGTGCCAGCAGCTTTTTTGGAGGCGTCGCCAGGCCTCGCGCGTCTTATGGCTACACCTTC.

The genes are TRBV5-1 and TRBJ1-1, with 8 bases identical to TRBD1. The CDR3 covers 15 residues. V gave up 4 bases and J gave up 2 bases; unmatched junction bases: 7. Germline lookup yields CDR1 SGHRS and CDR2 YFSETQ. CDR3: CASSPDRGYNTEAFF. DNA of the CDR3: TGCGCCAGCAGCCCCGACAGGGGCTACAACACTGAAGCTTTCTTT. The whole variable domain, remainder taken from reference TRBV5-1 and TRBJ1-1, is KAGVTQTPRYLIKTRGQQVTLSCSPISGHRSVSWYQQTPGQGLQFLFEYFSETQRNKGNFPGRFSGRQFSNSRSEMNVSTLELGDSALYLCASSPDRGYNTEAFFGQGTRLTVV.

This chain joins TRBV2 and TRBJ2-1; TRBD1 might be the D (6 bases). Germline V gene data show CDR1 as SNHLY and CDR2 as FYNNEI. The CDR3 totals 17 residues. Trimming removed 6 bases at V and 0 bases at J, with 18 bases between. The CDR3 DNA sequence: TGTGCCAGCAGCGGAGACCGGACAGCCAGCTCCTACAATGAGCAGTTCTTC. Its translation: CASSGDRTASSYNEQFF.